This T cell receptor (beta chain) was recovered during a study of regulatory T cells in long-lasting Graves disease. Sample time point: persistent/refractory GD, antithyroid drugs over 5 years with positive TRAb. From RNA extracted from PBMCs, the TCR library was made. This clonotype has a count of ten or more. Assembly of TCR beta libraries relied on iRepertoire HTBI primers together with Arm-PCR of CDR3 regions. Each CDR3 protein gets one entry after TCRdb re-called the multiplex PCR reads with MiXCR. The table shows 450,000 or so distinct CDR3 sequences, with around 20% occurring only once. V was trimmed by 5 bases and J by 0 bases, leaving 4 bases between them. This CDR3 spans 12 amino acids. Germline V CDR1 and CDR2: GTSNPN, SVGIG (reference sequence).

The specimen was peripheral blood mononuclear cells (PBMCs), collected when the disease was refractory, from a patient treated with antithyroid drugs. This receptor was identified in a female donor with Graves disease. The chain links TRBV30 to TRBJ1-4, with D hard to call. CDR3 protein: CAWGATNEKLFF. Here the CDR3 DNA reads TGTGCCTGGGGAGCAACTAATGAAAAACTGTTTTTT.